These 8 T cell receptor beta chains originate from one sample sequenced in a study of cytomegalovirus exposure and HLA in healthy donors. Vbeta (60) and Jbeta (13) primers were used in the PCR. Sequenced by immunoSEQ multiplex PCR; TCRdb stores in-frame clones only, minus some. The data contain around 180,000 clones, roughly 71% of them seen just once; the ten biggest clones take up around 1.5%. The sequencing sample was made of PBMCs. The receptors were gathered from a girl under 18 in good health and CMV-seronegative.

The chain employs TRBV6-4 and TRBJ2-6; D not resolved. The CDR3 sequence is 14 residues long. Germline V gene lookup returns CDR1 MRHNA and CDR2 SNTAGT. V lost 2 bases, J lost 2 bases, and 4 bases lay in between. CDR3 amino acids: CASSDGAGANVLTF. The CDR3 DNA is TGTGCCAGCAGTGACGGAGCTGGGGCCAACGTCCTGACTTTC.

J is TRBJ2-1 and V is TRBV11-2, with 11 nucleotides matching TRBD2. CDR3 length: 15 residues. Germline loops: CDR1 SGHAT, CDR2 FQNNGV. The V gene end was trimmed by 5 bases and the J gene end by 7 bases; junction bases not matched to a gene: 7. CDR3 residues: CASSRLAGGGNEQFF. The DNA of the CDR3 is TGTGCCAGCAGCCGTCTAGCGGGGGGTGGAAATGAGCAGTTCTTC.

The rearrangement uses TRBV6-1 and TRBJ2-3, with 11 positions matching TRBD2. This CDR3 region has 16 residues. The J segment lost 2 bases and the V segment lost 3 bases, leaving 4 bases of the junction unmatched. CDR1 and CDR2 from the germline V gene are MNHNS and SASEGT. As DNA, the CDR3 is TGTGCCAGCAGTGAGTTAGCGGGGGGGCCCACAGATACGCAGTATTTT. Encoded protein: CASSELAGGPTDTQYF.

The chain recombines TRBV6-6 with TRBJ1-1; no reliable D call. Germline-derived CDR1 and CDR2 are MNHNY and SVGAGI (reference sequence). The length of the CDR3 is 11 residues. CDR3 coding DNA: TGTGCGATCCATCCGGGAACTGAAGCTTTCTTT. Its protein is CAIHPGTEAFF.

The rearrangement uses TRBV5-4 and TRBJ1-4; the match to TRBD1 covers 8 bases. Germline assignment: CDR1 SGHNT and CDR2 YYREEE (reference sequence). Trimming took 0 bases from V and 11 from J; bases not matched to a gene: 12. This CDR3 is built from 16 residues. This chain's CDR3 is CASSLAETGELGKLFF. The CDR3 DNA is TGTGCCAGCAGCTTGGCTGAGACAGGGGAACTTGGGAAACTGTTTTTT.

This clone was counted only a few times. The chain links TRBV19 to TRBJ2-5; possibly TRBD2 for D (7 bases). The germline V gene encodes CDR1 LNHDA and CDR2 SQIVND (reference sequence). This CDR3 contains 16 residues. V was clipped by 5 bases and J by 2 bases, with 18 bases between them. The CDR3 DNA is TGTGCCAGTAGTGGTCCGGGGGGCGCGGGTCAAGAGACCCAGTACTTC. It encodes CASSGPGGAGQETQYF.

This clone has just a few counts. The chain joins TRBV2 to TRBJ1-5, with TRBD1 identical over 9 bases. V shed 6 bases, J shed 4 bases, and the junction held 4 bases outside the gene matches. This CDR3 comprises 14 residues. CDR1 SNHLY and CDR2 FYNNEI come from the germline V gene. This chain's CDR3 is CASRTGGLNQPQHF. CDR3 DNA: TGTGCCAGCAGGACAGGGGGGCTGAATCAGCCCCAGCATTTT.

CDR3 residues: CASHPTRQSGSNQPQHF. The CDR3 coding sequence is TGTGCCAGCCACCCAACCAGACAGTCTGGTAGCAATCAGCCCCAGCATTTT. This sequence joins TRBV19 and TRBJ1-5, with a possible D match to TRBD1 (5 bases). Trimming pared 9 bases from V and 0 bases from J, leaving 21 bases between. This CDR3 has 17 residues. Germline V gives CDR1 LNHDA, CDR2 SQIVND (reference sequence). Variable domain in full (rest from reference TRBV19 and TRBJ1-5): DGGITQSPKYLFRKEGQNVTLSCEQNLNHDAMYWYRQDPGQGLRLIYYSQIVNDFQKGDIAEGYSVSREKKESFPLTVTSAQKNPTAFYLCASHPTRQSGSNQPQHFGDGTRLSIL.